Sequencing of this T cell receptor beta chain was carried out in a study of OX40 agonist ivuxolimab in advanced cancers. About this clone: The antigen is undetermined.

Per the germline V gene, CDR1 is MDHEN and CDR2 is SYDVKM. The V and J ends lost 6 bases and 5 bases, in that order; junction bases with no gene match: 15. The CDR3 runs 16 residues. The method was immunoSEQ multiplex PCR; TCRdb's version includes in-frame clones alone and lacks a portion of them. This sample has 45,000 to 55,000 clones, with approximately 94% found just once. The study's findings and limits: Both blood CD4+ and CD8+ T cells showed clonal growth by week 6 at 0.1 to 3.0 mg/kg.

The chain is built from TRBV28 and TRBJ2-7, with 8 bases fitting TRBD2. The source material was CD4+ or CD8+ T cells sorted from blood, sampled in a trial of the OX40 agonist ivuxolimab. The sequence came from an adult with an advanced solid tumor such as melanoma, head and neck, liver or kidney cancer. The CDR3 DNA reads TGTGCCAGCAGCCCCGGGGGGGGTTCGGAGAGCCACGAGCAGTACTTC. Its translation is CASSPGGGSESHEQYF.